This TCR beta chain appears in the sequencing data of a study of blood T cell repertoires in COVID-19. Study-wide context: Italy, Spain and the United States were the sources of the convalescent and acute COVID-19 samples. Sources were T cells, B-cell-depleted T cells, or PBMCs; the material itself was cDNA or gDNA.

This clone was seen a handful of times. The CDR3 has 15 amino acids. The V end lost 10 bases, the J end lost 0 bases, and 13 bases lay between the germline ends. Germline V gene lookup returns CDR1 LNHDA and CDR2 SQIVND (reference sequence). In the original analysis: Nucleated cell number was recorded as an estimate derived from reference gene primer amplification. Some clones are missing from TCRdb's copy, which holds only in-frame ones; the method was immunoSEQ multiplex PCR. V and J calls and clone size are those listed in that table; D and trimming were worked out from the DNA. Of under 65,000 clones in the sample, 75% to 85% were seen once.

The sample was peripheral blood. The chain recombines TRBV19 with TRBJ2-6, with D perhaps matching TRBD1 (6 bases). The receptor's source is a woman in her sixties or seventies with acute or convalescent COVID-19. CDR3 amino acids: CATRQDHSGANVLTF. In nucleotides, the CDR3 is TGTGCCACCCGACAGGACCACTCTGGGGCCAACGTCCTGACTTTC.